The 9 T cell receptor beta chains below all came from one sample that was sequenced in a study of T-cell memory formation after mild COVID-19. TCRdb recomputed calls from the 5' RACE reads with MiXCR, one row per CDR3 protein. The table has hundreds of thousands of distinct CDR3 sequences, around 20% seen once. Sequencing was carried out using PBMCs or a T cell subset sorted from them (not recorded which). The source of these receptors is an adult woman who had mild COVID-19 (a few samples of this study predate the infection). Cell type and time point are not known.

The chain is built from TRBV5-5 and TRBJ2-1, with a possible D match to TRBD1 (5 bases). The germline CDR1 and CDR2 sequences are SGHKS and YYEKEE (reference sequence). The length of the CDR3 is 13 residues. Trimming shortened V by 2 bases and J by 10 bases, and 13 bases separated the two germline ends. The CDR3 nucleotides are TGTGCCAGCAGCTTTCCAGGGAAGTCCGAGCAGTTCTTC. Protein sequence: CASSFPGKSEQFF. The full variable domain, its missing parts supplied by reference TRBV5-5 and TRBJ2-1, is DAGVTQSPTHLIKTRGQQVTLRCSPISGHKSVSWYQQVLGQGPQFIFQYYEKEERGRGNFPDRFSARQFPNYSSELNVNALLLGDSALYLCASSFPGKSEQFFGPGTRLTVL.

This sequence joins TRBV7-2 and TRBJ2-7; perhaps D is TRBD1 or TRBD2 (7 bases each). There are 14 residues in the CDR3. V was pared by 7 bases and J by 2 bases, with 15 bases between. Germline lookup yields CDR1 SGHTA and CDR2 FQGNSA. This CDR3 is CASTSQGGAYEQYF. The CDR3 DNA follows: TGTGCCAGCACCTCGCAGGGGGGGGCCTACGAGCAGTACTTC. The full variable domain, completed using reference TRBV7-2 and TRBJ2-7, is GAGVSQSPSNKVTEKGKDVELRCDPISGHTALYWYRQSLGQGLEFLIYFQGNSAPDKSGLPSDRFSAERTGGSVSTLTIQRTQQEDSAVYLCASTSQGGAYEQYFGPGTRLTVT.

This clonotype has only a few counts. This chain links TRBV20-1 with TRBJ2-3; either TRBD1 or TRBD2 may supply D (5 bases each). V gave up 3 bases and J gave up 4 bases, with 14 bases separating them. Germline CDR1 reads DFQATT; CDR2 reads SNEGSKA (reference sequence). This CDR3 is built from 14 residues. The CDR3 nucleotides read TGCAGTGCTAGCGGGGCAGGCGGAGCAGATACGCAGTATTTT. Translation: CSASGAGGADTQYF.

The chain employs TRBV2 and TRBJ1-2; D not certain. This CDR3 is built from 13 residues. CDR1 and CDR2 from the germline V gene are SNHLY and FYNNEI. V lost 4 bases and J 6 bases, leaving 12 bases between the germline ends. The CDR3 DNA reads TGTGCCAGCAGTGGGGATTCCTATAATGGCTACACCTTC. This gives the protein CASSGDSYNGYTF.

The chain joins TRBV6-2 or TRBV6-3 to TRBJ2-1, with TRBD1 as a possible D gene (5 bases). The V gene's germline CDR1 is MNHEY and CDR2 SVGEGT. Trimming took off 2 bases at V and 6 bases at J, with 11 bases between the two ends. This CDR3 comprises 14 residues. CDR3 sequence (DNA): TGTGCCAGCAGTTACCCCGGCAGGGTCAATGAGCAGTTCTTC. The encoded protein is CASSYPGRVNEQFF.

The table lists this clonotype with a few counts. The chain combines TRBV7-8 with TRBJ2-1, with 9 bases matching TRBD2. The CDR3 has 17 residues. V was clipped by 0 bases and J by 6 bases; unmatched bases: 9. Germline lookup yields CDR1 SGHVS and CDR2 FQNEAQ. This CDR3 reads CASSLAFGGRAFNEQFF. CDR3 coding DNA: TGTGCCAGCAGCTTAGCGTTCGGCGGGAGGGCCTTCAATGAGCAGTTCTTC.

The rearrangement joins TRBV20-1 to TRBJ2-5, with D perhaps matching TRBD2 (7 bases). The CDR3 sequence is 15 residues long. The germline V gene has CDR1 DFQATT and CDR2 SNEGSKA (reference sequence). V was pared by 6 bases and J by 5 bases, with 22 bases between. CDR3: CSARPQRGARETQYF. CDR3 nucleotides: TGCAGTGCCCGCCCCCAACGGGGGGCCAGGGAGACCCAGTACTTC.

This rearrangement joins TRBV5-1 to TRBJ2-1; 9 bases map to TRBD2. V shed 4 bases and J 8 bases; nucleotides not matched to a gene: 7. The CDR3 consists of 14 residues. The V gene's germline CDR1 is SGHRS and CDR2 YFSETQ. This CDR3 reads CASSRAGGGDEQFF. Here the CDR3 DNA reads TGCGCCAGCAGCCGAGCGGGGGGCGGCGATGAGCAGTTCTTC.

This clonotype was counted many times. The gene calls are TRBV15 and TRBJ2-7, with D unclear. V shed 1 base and J shed 1 base, with 8 bases lying between them. The CDR3 covers 14 residues. Germline CDR1 and CDR2: LNHNV and YYDKDF (reference sequence). CDR3 protein: CATSRVPQSYEQYF. CDR3 DNA sequence: TGTGCCACCAGCAGAGTTCCACAGTCCTACGAGCAGTACTTC.